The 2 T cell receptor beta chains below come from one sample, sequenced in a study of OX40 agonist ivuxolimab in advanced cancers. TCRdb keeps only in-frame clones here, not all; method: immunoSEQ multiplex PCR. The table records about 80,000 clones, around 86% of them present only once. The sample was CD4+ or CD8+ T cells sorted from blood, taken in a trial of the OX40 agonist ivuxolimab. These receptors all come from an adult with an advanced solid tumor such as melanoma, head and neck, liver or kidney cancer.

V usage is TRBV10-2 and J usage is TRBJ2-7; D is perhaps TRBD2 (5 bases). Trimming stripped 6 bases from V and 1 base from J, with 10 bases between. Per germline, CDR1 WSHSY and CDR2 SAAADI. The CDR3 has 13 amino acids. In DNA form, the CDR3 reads TGCGCCAGCAGCGGCTGGGAGTCCTACGAGCAGTACTTC. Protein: CASSGWESYEQYF.

CDR3 sequence reads: CASSFLAGGSYEQYF. As DNA, the CDR3 is TGCGCCAGCAGCTTTCTAGCGGGAGGTTCCTACGAGCAGTACTTC. The chain joins TRBV5-1 to TRBJ2-7; 11 bases map to TRBD2. Per germline, CDR1 SGHRS and CDR2 YFSETQ. The CDR3 covers 15 residues. The V and J ends lost 2 bases and 1 base, in that order; junction bases with no gene match: 2.